The 18 T cell receptor beta chains below all came from one sample that was sequenced in a study of OX40 agonist ivuxolimab in advanced cancers. The repertoire was sequenced with immunoSEQ multiplex PCR; TCRdb's copy has only in-frame clones and lacks some. This table has some 96,000 clones, 75% to 90% appearing once. Sequencing used CD4+ or CD8+ T cells sorted from blood, obtained in a trial of the OX40 agonist ivuxolimab. The receptors were gathered from an adult with an advanced solid tumor such as melanoma, head and neck, liver or kidney cancer.

This rearrangement joins TRBV1 to TRBJ2-1. TRBV1 represents a pseudogene. CDR3 length: 10 amino acids. In nucleotides, the CDR3 is TGCACCAGCAGCCAAGATCCCCAGTTCTTC. Translated, it gives CTSSQDPQFF.

V usage is TRBV5-1 and J usage is TRBJ1-4; a possible D gene is TRBD1 (6 bases). Between the trimmed V and J ends, which lost 2 bases and 1 base, there was a span of 15 bases. The germline V gene has CDR1 SGHRS and CDR2 YFSETQ. The CDR3 sequence is 17 residues long. The CDR3 bases are TGCGCCAGCAGCTTCATTTCCCAGGGGCTAACTAATGAAAAACTGTTTTTT. This translates into CASSFISQGLTNEKLFF.

The CDR3 protein is CASSGKGGGVHPIYNEQFF. The CDR3 DNA is TGTGCCAGCAGCGGAAAAGGAGGGGGAGTCCACCCGATCTACAATGAGCAGTTCTTC. The V and J genes are TRBV7-3 and TRBJ2-1; D may be TRBD1 or TRBD2 (6 bases each). This CDR3 has 19 residues. Trimming left V 5 bases short and J 3 bases short, with 26 bases between. From germline, CDR1 is SGHTA and CDR2 FQGTGA.

This clone was seen once. The chain carries TRBV29-1 and TRBJ2-7; TRBD2 aligns across 10 bases. CDR1 and CDR2 from the germline V gene are SQVTM and ANQGSEA. This CDR3 comprises 13 residues. Trimming took 7 bases from V and 4 from J; bases not matched to a gene: 7. CDR3 bases: TGCAGCGGGGCTAGCGGGAGTGGGTACGAGCAGTACTTC. This sequence encodes CSGASGSGYEQYF.

This sequence joins TRBV5-1 and TRBJ2-5, with a tentative D call TRBD1 (6 bases). V lost 1 base and J 7 bases, leaving 14 bases between the germline ends. The CDR3 contains 14 residues. Germline V CDR1 and CDR2: SGHRS, YFSETQ. The CDR3 DNA reads TGCGCCAGCAGCTTGACCGGGACAAGGGGGACCCAGTACTTC. This translates into CASSLTGTRGTQYF.

This clone was found once. The chain has TRBV4-1 and TRBJ2-4, with D maybe TRBD1 (5 bases). The CDR3 has 15 amino acids. The germline V gene encodes CDR1 MGHRA and CDR2 YSYEKL. V lost 1 base and J 2 bases, leaving 9 bases between the germline ends. The CDR3, as DNA: TGCGCCAGCAGCCAAGGGCAGGGTCCCAAAAACATTCAGTACTTC. Translated, it gives CASSQGQGPKNIQYF.

The CDR3 spells CAWIRLAGNTIYF. The CDR3 region has the DNA TGTGCCTGGATAAGACTGGCCGGAAACACCATATATTTT. The chain couples TRBV30 to TRBJ1-3; no definite D call. Looked up from germline, CDR1 is GTSNPN and CDR2 is SVGIG (reference sequence). V was trimmed by 4 bases and J by 4 bases, leaving 11 bases between them. The CDR3 is 13 residues long.

V usage is TRBV18 and J usage is TRBJ2-6; D is uncertain. V was pared by 3 bases and J by 1 base, with 7 bases between. Germline V lookup: CDR1 KGHSH, CDR2 LQKENI. The length of the CDR3 is 15 residues. The CDR3 region is CASSPMGSGANVLTF. CDR3 nucleotides: TGTGCCAGCTCACCTATGGGGTCTGGGGCCAACGTCCTGACTTTC.

The chain combines TRBV4-1 with TRBJ1-1, with D perhaps TRBD1 (5 bases). Germline CDR1 MGHRA, CDR2 YSYEKL. V lost 2 bases and J 5 bases, leaving 15 bases between the germline ends. The CDR3 is 15 amino acids. In nucleotides, the CDR3 is TGCGCCAGCAGCCAATACGAAGGGGTTTCTACTGAAGCTTTCTTT. The encoded protein is CASSQYEGVSTEAFF.

This clone has a single count. The CDR3 region has the DNA TGTGCCAGCAGTGAAGCGTGGCGTAATACGCAGTATTTT. Its translation is CASSEAWRNTQYF. V and J are TRBV6-1 and TRBJ2-3; no firm D call. V gave up 0 bases and J gave up 7 bases, with 8 bases separating them. The length of the CDR3 is 13 residues. Germline-derived CDR1 and CDR2 are MNHNS and SASEGT.

The rearrangement uses TRBV30 and TRBJ1-1; D gene uncertain. Looked up from germline, CDR1 is GTSNPN and CDR2 is SVGIG (reference sequence). V gave up 4 bases and J gave up 1 base, with 10 bases separating them. CDR3 length: 13 residues. CDR3 bases: TGTGCCTGGATGGGAAGGAGGAACACTGAAGCTTTCTTT. Translated: CAWMGRRNTEAFF.

This chain connects TRBV29-1 to TRBJ2-1; 9 bases are shared with TRBD1. The J segment lost 6 bases and the V segment lost 5 bases, leaving 5 bases of the junction unmatched. The CDR3 loop spans 13 amino acids. Looked up from germline, CDR1 is SQVTM and CDR2 is ANQGSEA. The DNA for the CDR3 is TGCAGCGTTCGACAGGGGGTCCCCAATGAGCAGTTCTTC. Its protein is CSVRQGVPNEQFF.

The chain couples TRBV19 to TRBJ1-1; 9 nucleotides agree with TRBD1. Germline assignment: CDR1 LNHDA and CDR2 SQIVND (reference sequence). Trimming cost V 5 bases and J 5 bases; bases outside gene matches: 3. The CDR3 runs 13 residues. The CDR3 spells CASSGQGRTEAFF. CDR3 nucleotides: TGTGCCAGTAGTGGACAGGGGAGAACTGAAGCTTTCTTT.

The V and J genes are TRBV5-1 and TRBJ1-2; D is possibly TRBD1 (5 bases). CDR1 is SGHRS, CDR2 YFSETQ, per germline. CDR3 length: 16 amino acids. Trimming removed 0 bases at V and 0 bases at J, with 12 bases between. The CDR3 sequence: CASSLDPGRTNYGYTF. CDR3 nucleotide sequence: TGCGCCAGCAGCTTGGATCCGGGACGGACTAACTATGGCTACACCTTC.

The J gene is TRBJ2-7, the V gene TRBV6-6; 8 bases match TRBD1. V was clipped by 0 bases and J by 6 bases; unmatched bases: 4. Germline CDR1 and CDR2: MNHNY and SVGAGI (reference sequence). The CDR3 contains 14 residues. The CDR3 DNA is TGTGCCAGCAGTTACTCGGGACAGGTTCGCGAGCAGTACTTC. It is translated as CASSYSGQVREQYF.

In this sample, this clone turned up once. CDR3 DNA: TGTGCCAGCAGCTTTCCCACGGGCGCGAACACTGAAGCTTTCTTT. Amino acid sequence: CASSFPTGANTEAFF. The chain has TRBV5-4 and TRBJ1-1; D is ambiguous. The CDR3 extends over 15 amino acids. Trimming stripped 2 bases from V and 1 base from J, with 12 bases between. Germline V CDR1 and CDR2: SGHNT, YYREEE (reference sequence).

The chain recombines TRBV19 with TRBJ1-2; D not resolved. This CDR3 comprises 16 residues. Germline CDR1 reads LNHDA; CDR2 reads SQIVND (reference sequence). The V and J ends lost 8 bases and 4 bases respectively, with 23 bases between them. This CDR3 is CASAPRDGGNSYGYTF. CDR3 nucleotides: TGTGCCAGTGCCCCCCGCGACGGTGGGAATTCCTATGGCTACACCTTC.

This chain joins TRBV7-2 and TRBJ1-2; tentative D call: TRBD1 (5 bases). Trimming shortened V by 2 bases and J by 13 bases, and 23 bases separated the two germline ends. CDR3 length: 15 residues. The germline V gene encodes CDR1 SGHTA and CDR2 FQGNSA. The CDR3 DNA reads as TGTGCCAGCAGCTTAAGTTGGGACCCGGTCTTTGCTTGCACCTTC. Residues: CASSLSWDPVFACTF.